Each of the 15 T cell receptor beta chains below was sequenced from the same sample in a study of human T cells and chemical hapten exposure. TCRdb redid the calling of the RACE reads with MiXCR, one entry per CDR3 protein. The sample holds 300,000 to 400,000 distinct CDR3 sequences, 5.5% to 8% seen once. Stated time point: patch test 1, 2 weeks after DPC sensitization. Treatment here: therapeutic diphenylcyclopropenone sensitization with weekly scalp DPC. Sequences were derived from whole blood, sampled in connection with sensitization to the hapten diphenylcyclopropenone (DPC). These receptors all stem from a woman aged 18-30 years with alopecia areata. Some clones in this sample may be carry-over from other donors' samples.

This clonotype showed up just a few times. This chain connects TRBV25-1 to TRBJ2-7; possible D gene TRBD2, 5 bases. V dropped 10 bases and J dropped 9 bases, with 22 bases sitting between them. The CDR3 sequence is 13 residues long. Germline CDR1 MGHDK, CDR2 SYGVNS. The CDR3 loop reads CATQRGSRVGQYF. In DNA, the CDR3 is TGTGCCACCCAACGAGGGTCGAGAGTTGGGCAGTACTTC.

This clonotype was counted ten times or more. The genes are TRBV6-6 and TRBJ1-5; 7 nucleotides match TRBD1. The CDR3 runs to 13 residues. Germline values: CDR1 MNHNY, CDR2 SVGAGI (reference sequence). After removal of 6 bases from V and 4 bases from J, the junction contained 3 bases not matched to a gene. The CDR3 DNA sequence: TGTGCCAGCAGCTTACAGGGGAATCAGCCCCAGCATTTT. Protein sequence: CASSLQGNQPQHF.

In its sample, this clonotype was seen a few times. This sequence joins TRBV20-1 and TRBJ1-1; D call uncertain. V was cut by 1 base and J by 1 base, with 13 bases left in between. Germline assignment: CDR1 DFQATT and CDR2 SNEGSKA (reference sequence). The length of the CDR3 is 15 residues. The CDR3 loop reads CSARGPKGPNTEAFF. The CDR3 DNA sequence: TGCAGTGCTAGAGGCCCGAAAGGACCGAACACTGAAGCTTTCTTT.

This clonotype occurred many times. The chain uses TRBV7-9 and TRBJ1-2, with no clear D. The CDR3 contains 13 residues. Germline V lookup: CDR1 SEHNR, CDR2 FQNEAQ (reference sequence). With 5 bases removed from V and 4 bases from J, the gap between germline ends came to 11 bases. The CDR3 is CASSLKEFYGYTF. CDR3 in DNA: TGTGCCAGCAGCCTGAAAGAGTTCTATGGCTACACCTTC.

The chain links TRBV6-6 to TRBJ1-1, with D maybe TRBD1 (5 bases). The CDR3 sequence is 18 residues long. With 5 bases removed from V and 2 bases from J, the gap between germline ends came to 24 bases. Germline-derived CDR1 and CDR2 are MNHNY and SVGAGI (reference sequence). CDR3 amino acids: CASSPSSTVTVTNTEAFF. CDR3 nucleotide sequence: TGTGCCAGCAGTCCCTCGTCGACAGTGACAGTGACAAACACTGAAGCTTTCTTT.

The chain has TRBV7-8 and TRBJ2-3; D remains ambiguous. The germline V gene has CDR1 SGHVS and CDR2 FQNEAQ. V gave up 1 base and J gave up 7 bases, with 6 bases separating them. The CDR3 totals 12 residues. For the CDR3, the DNA is TGTGCCAGCAGCTTAGTAGGGAATACGCAGTATTTT. This encodes CASSLVGNTQYF. The full variable domain, with the rest looked up from reference TRBV7-8 and TRBJ2-3, is GAGVSQSPRYKVAKRGQDVALRCDPISGHVSLFWYQQALGQGPEFLTYFQNEAQLDKSGLPSDRFFAERPEGSVSTLKIQRTQQEDSAVYLCASSLVGNTQYFGPGTRLTVL.

V usage is TRBV6-5 and J usage is TRBJ1-2; maybe TRBD1 (6 bases). The CDR3 sequence is 14 residues long. Per germline, CDR1 MNHEY and CDR2 SVGAGI. V lost 0 bases and J lost 8, with 13 bases in between. The CDR3 here is CASSYSRQALGYTF. The DNA for the CDR3 is TGTGCCAGCAGTTACTCGAGACAGGCTCTGGGCTACACCTTC.

The chain has TRBV7-3 and TRBJ2-2; 8 nucleotides align to TRBD1. The CDR3 loop spans 16 amino acids. Germline CDR1 SGHTA, CDR2 FQGTGA. Trimming took 2 bases from V and 7 from J; bases not matched to a gene: 9. CDR3 in amino acids: CASSLDSQGASGELFF. DNA for the CDR3: TGTGCCAGCAGCTTAGATTCGCAGGGGGCAAGCGGGGAGCTGTTTTTT. Variable domain in full (rest from reference TRBV7-3 and TRBJ2-2): GAGVSQTPSNKVTEKGKYVELRCDPISGHTALYWYRQSLGQGPEFLIYFQGTGAADDSGLPNDRFFAVRPEGSVSTLKIQRTERGDSAVYLCASSLDSQGASGELFFGEGSRLTVL.

The table lists this clonotype with many counts. This chain joins TRBV20-1 and TRBJ2-1, with 9 positions matching TRBD1. V lost 5 bases, J lost 6 bases, and 5 bases stayed unmatched. This CDR3 comprises 13 residues. Germline CDR1 DFQATT, CDR2 SNEGSKA (reference sequence). CDR3 in amino acids: CSASGTGTNEQFF. The CDR3 DNA reads TGCAGTGCTTCCGGGACAGGGACCAATGAGCAGTTCTTC.

The V and J genes are TRBV11-2 and TRBJ1-1; 7 bases agree with TRBD1. V lost 1 base to trimming and J lost 0 bases; unmatched junction nucleotides: 2. This CDR3 is 15 amino acids long. The germline V gene has CDR1 SGHAT and CDR2 FQNNGV. The CDR3 region has the DNA TGTGCCAGCAGCTTAGGCAGGGGGGTGAACACTGAAGCTTTCTTT. Encoded protein: CASSLGRGVNTEAFF.

There are many counts of this clonotype. The chain combines TRBV12-3 or TRBV12-4 with TRBJ1-5; maybe TRBD1 (5 bases). This CDR3 is 17 amino acids long. The V and J ends lost 1 base and 1 base respectively, with 14 bases between them. CDR3 in amino acids: CASSLGRGRLSNQPQHF. The CDR3 DNA sequence: TGTGCCAGCAGTTTAGGGAGGGGTAGATTGAGCAATCAGCCCCAGCATTTT.

This clonotype occurred a few times. The chain links TRBV3-1 to TRBJ2-2; D might be TRBD2 (6 bases). Germline assignment: CDR1 LGHDT and CDR2 YNNKEL (reference sequence). Trimming took 6 bases from V and 6 from J, leaving 14 bases between them. This CDR3 is 14 amino acids long. This chain's CDR3 is CASRYQPGAGELFF. The DNA of the CDR3 is TGTGCCAGCAGATACCAACCGGGGGCCGGGGAGCTGTTTTTT.

A few counts support this clonotype. V and J are TRBV12-3 or TRBV12-4 and TRBJ1-6; D ambiguous. V was trimmed by 1 base and J by 10 bases, leaving 14 bases between them. CDR3 length: 15 residues. Written as DNA, the CDR3 is TGTGCCAGCAGTTTAGACACTGCCACCCACTCACCCCTCCACTTT. Its translation is CASSLDTATHSPLHF.

There are many counts of this clonotype. This sequence joins TRBV3-1 and TRBJ2-6; TRBD1 matches at 8 bases. The CDR3 length is 16 residues. Germline lookup yields CDR1 LGHDT and CDR2 YNNKEL (reference sequence). Losses at the gene ends were 0 bases for V and 4 bases for J; bases not matched to a gene: 2. Written as DNA, the CDR3 is TGTGCCAGCAGCCAAGAGGGACAGGCCGGGGCCAACGTCCTGACTTTC. Residues: CASSQEGQAGANVLTF.

V and J are TRBV7-2 and TRBJ2-1; a possible D gene is TRBD2 (5 bases). The V and J ends lost 1 base and 3 bases respectively, with 13 bases between them. CDR3 size: 16 residues. Per germline, CDR1 SGHTA and CDR2 FQGNSA. In nucleotides, the CDR3 is TGTGCCAGCAGCTTAGATCCGTCCGGGGTCTACAATGAGCAGTTCTTC. Amino acid sequence: CASSLDPSGVYNEQFF.